This T cell receptor beta chain was recovered during a study of shared clonotypes between healthy human individuals. Naive CD8 cells comprised CD45RO-negative, CCR7-positively selected cells, excluding terminally differentiated effector memory CD45RA+ cells. The genomic DNA of each subset was split evenly across several immunoSEQ plates. Authors' processing steps: ImmunoSEQ junction-only sequences lacked quality scores, so their filtering differed. The repertoire was sequenced with immunoSEQ multiplex PCR; TCRdb's copy has only in-frame clones and lacks some. Clonal size and the V and J genes are those of that table, whereas D and trimming came from the DNA. Of around 2,100,000 clones detected, about 95% appear once; the ten largest clones hold 1.2%. The CDR3 has 16 amino acids. In germline, CDR1 is SEHNR, CDR2 FQNEAQ (reference sequence). The V gene end was trimmed by 0 bases and the J gene end by 4 bases; junction bases not matched to a gene: 7.

The study, taken as a whole, reports: As a rule, naive subsets had a larger estimated richness than memory subsets. Among donors, sharing of clonotypes was expected to be affected by sequencing depth.

Note on this clone: The antigen is not known.

The TCR was taken from a man between 18 and 35 years old in good health. The sequenced sample consisted of naive CD8+ T cells sorted from blood. J is TRBJ2-3 and V is TRBV7-9; the match to TRBD2 covers 7 bases. The CDR3 coding sequence is TGTGCCAGCAGCTTAGCGAGGGCGGCGGGGGCAGATACGCAGTATTTT. The encoded protein is CASSLARAAGADTQYF.